These 6 T cell receptor beta chains share one sample of origin, sequenced in a study of control samples from healthy donors and cancer patients. Profiled with immunoSEQ multiplex PCR; TCRdb holds only in-frame clones, not every one. The sample lists fewer than 85,000 clones; 90% to 95% were seen once. The sample comprised blood. These receptors were collected from a man between 25 and 39 years old in good health.

The chain recombines TRBV6-5 with TRBJ1-2; maybe TRBD1 (5 bases). Germline loops: CDR1 MNHEY, CDR2 SVGAGI. Between the trimmed V and J ends, which lost 8 bases and 8 bases, there was a span of 18 bases. The CDR3 sequence is 13 residues long. The CDR3 region has the DNA TGTGCCAGCCGGGGCAGGGCCGGGGAGGGCTACACCTTC. Amino acid sequence: CASRGRAGEGYTF.

The rearrangement links TRBV9 to TRBJ2-7; tentative D call: TRBD1 (6 bases). The V end lost 3 bases, the J end lost 3 bases, and 19 bases lay between the germline ends. Germline CDR1 is SGDLS and CDR2 is YYNGEE. The CDR3 spans 16 residues. The CDR3 reads CASSAPTGLGVYEQYF. Written as DNA, the CDR3 is TGTGCCAGCAGCGCCCCAACAGGGTTAGGCGTCTACGAGCAGTACTTC.

The chain has TRBV6-5 and TRBJ1-3; D not certain. From germline, CDR1 is MNHEY and CDR2 SVGAGI. The CDR3 has 14 amino acids. Trimming stripped 5 bases from V and 0 bases from J, with 8 bases between. The CDR3 region has the DNA TGTGCCAGCAGTCGACAAGACTCTGGAAACACCATATATTTT. This encodes CASSRQDSGNTIYF.

Here the CDR3 DNA reads TGTGCCTGGAGCGACAGCTCCTACGAGCAGTACTTC. It translates to CAWSDSSYEQYF. This chain connects TRBV30 to TRBJ2-7; a weak D match, TRBD1 (5 bases). The length of the CDR3 is 12 residues. V was trimmed by 3 bases and J by 0 bases, leaving 6 bases between them. Germline loops: CDR1 GTSNPN, CDR2 SVGIG (reference sequence).

The chain links TRBV10-2 to TRBJ2-7; D gene uncertain. Germline CDR1 is WSHSY and CDR2 is SAAADI. The CDR3 covers 13 residues. V lost 2 bases and J 6 bases, leaving 11 bases between the germline ends. The CDR3 DNA sequence: TGCGCCAGCAGTGAGGGAGCTAGAAGCGAGCAGTACTTC. Translating gives CASSEGARSEQYF.

The genes are TRBV27 and TRBJ2-1, with a tentative D call TRBD2 (5 bases). Trimming took 1 base from V and 6 from J, leaving 7 bases between them. Germline V gene lookup returns CDR1 MNHEY and CDR2 SMNVEV (reference sequence). This CDR3 spans 13 amino acids. The CDR3 sequence: CASSLFTSNEQFF. The CDR3 DNA sequence: TGTGCCAGCAGTTTATTCACTAGCAATGAGCAGTTCTTC.